The clone carrying this TCR beta chain occurred a few times. The second PCR ran about 6 to 11 cycles with a sample-barcoded 5' primer and J-beta primers. TCRdb reprocessed the 5' RACE reads with MiXCR, giving one entry per CDR3 protein. The sample yields 600,000 to 1,000,000 distinct CDR3 sequences, 58% seen once. The sample is drawn from a study of blood T cells in healthy people across ages. The TCR comes from a man aged 30-40 years in good health. Sequencing used blood.

In DNA, the CDR3 is TGTGCCAGCGGGGGGGTTCGTGCAGTAGAAGAGACCCAGTACTTC. The encoded protein is CASGGVRAVEETQYF. The chain uses TRBV25-1 and TRBJ2-5; 7 positions match TRBD2. CDR3 length equals 15 residues. Germline-derived CDR1 and CDR2 are MGHDK and SYGVNS. The V and J ends lost 8 bases and 3 bases, in that order; junction bases with no gene match: 12.